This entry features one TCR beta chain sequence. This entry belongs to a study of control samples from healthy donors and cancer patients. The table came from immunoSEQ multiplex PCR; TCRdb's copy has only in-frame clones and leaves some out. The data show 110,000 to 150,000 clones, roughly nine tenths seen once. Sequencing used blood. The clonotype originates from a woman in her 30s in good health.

The CDR3 DNA sequence: TGCGCCAGCAGTTCCATGGCGGCTAGCGGAGCCCACTCCTACGAGCAGTACTTC. This gives the protein CASSSMAASGAHSYEQYF. The chain links TRBV23-1 to TRBJ2-7, with TRBD2 identical over 7 bases. TRBV23-1 is annotated as an ORF whose role is uncertain. V lost 5 bases to trimming and J lost 0 bases; unmatched junction nucleotides: 16. The CDR3 consists of 18 residues.